The 17 T cell receptor beta chains given below trace back to one sample, sequenced in a study of spatial heterogeneity in lung cancer. TCRdb recomputed calls from the 5' RACE reads with MiXCR, one row per CDR3 protein. Of 40,000 to 45,000 distinct CDR3 sequences listed, about 6.7% are singletons. The time point: sample taken at primary tumor resection. No cell sorting; template was whole RNA from tumor, lung tissue or PBMC. The specimen was PBMCs, collected at surgery. The receptors were gathered from a female donor with early-stage non-small cell lung cancer.

The chain combines TRBV5-1 with TRBJ2-5; TRBD2 matches at 10 bases. V trimming: 4 bases; J trimming: 4 bases; junction bases outside the gene matches: 7. CDR3 length: 15 residues. In germline, CDR1 is SGHRS, CDR2 YFSETQ. Here the CDR3 DNA reads TGCGCCAGCAGCCCAGCGGGGGGGCCACTAGAGACCCAGTACTTC. This codes for CASSPAGGPLETQYF.

The rearrangement uses TRBV6-2 or TRBV6-3 and TRBJ2-1; maybe TRBD2 (5 bases). The germline V gene has CDR1 MNHEY and CDR2 SVGEGT. Trimming cost V 2 bases and J 7 bases, with 15 bases left between them. The CDR3 totals 15 residues. The CDR3 bases are TGTGCCAGCAGTTACCACGGGGTTAGCGTGAATGAGCAGTTCTTC. It specifies CASSYHGVSVNEQFF.

In DNA, the CDR3 is TGCGCCAGCAGCTTGGTACTAGCGGGGGGGAATACGCAGTATTTT. Translating it yields CASSLVLAGGNTQYF. The gene calls are TRBV5-1 and TRBJ2-3; 13 bases map to TRBD2. Unmatched junction bases numbered 2, after V lost 0 bases and J lost 7 bases. The CDR3 has 15 amino acids. Per the germline V gene, CDR1 is SGHRS and CDR2 is YFSETQ.

This clonotype was recorded a few times. The gene calls are TRBV12-3 or TRBV12-4 and TRBJ1-6, with 10 positions matching TRBD1. Unmatched junction bases numbered 8, after V lost 6 bases and J lost 9 bases. The CDR3 covers 15 residues. The CDR3 here is CASRPTGGAGSPLHF. The DNA of the CDR3 is TGTGCCAGCAGGCCGACAGGGGGCGCGGGTTCACCCCTCCACTTT.

This clonotype was observed many times. The V call is TRBV5-1, the J call TRBJ2-3, with D hard to call. The CDR3 runs to 14 residues. V lost 0 bases, J lost 4 bases, and 9 bases lay in between. Germline V gives CDR1 SGHRS, CDR2 YFSETQ. The CDR3 here is CASSLAGGSDTQYF. The CDR3 nucleotides are TGCGCCAGCAGCTTGGCCGGTGGATCAGATACGCAGTATTTT.

This clonotype has at least ten counts. The rearrangement joins TRBV3-1 to TRBJ2-7; D could derive from TRBD1 or TRBD2 (6 bases each). This CDR3 region has 15 residues. Germline V gene lookup returns CDR1 LGHDT and CDR2 YNNKEL (reference sequence). V was pared by 5 bases and J by 0 bases, with 14 bases between. DNA of the CDR3: TGTGCCAGCAGCGGTGGGGGGCACTTCTCCTACGAGCAGTACTTC. Amino acid sequence: CASSGGGHFSYEQYF.

This clonotype was observed at least ten times. The chain carries TRBV18 and TRBJ1-3, with D hard to call. Trimming took off 0 bases at V and 2 bases at J, with 8 bases between the two ends. The CDR3 spans 15 residues. Germline V gene data show CDR1 as KGHSH and CDR2 as LQKENI. The CDR3 here is CASSPPSGAGNTIYF. The CDR3 DNA follows: TGTGCCAGCTCACCACCGTCCGGGGCTGGAAACACCATATATTTT.

The genes are TRBV10-3 and TRBJ1-2, with 11 bases that match TRBD1. This CDR3 is 17 amino acids long. Looked up from germline, CDR1 is ENHRY and CDR2 is SYGVKD. Trimming cost V 2 bases and J 7 bases; bases outside gene matches: 12. DNA of the CDR3: TGTGCCATCAGTGAGCCGGACAGGGGGCAGGGATCATCTGGCTACACCTTC. This gives the protein CAISEPDRGQGSSGYTF.

CDR3 coding DNA: TGTGCCAGCAGCTTAGCGACAGGGAGAAGCACTGAAGCTTTCTTT. Translation gives CASSLATGRSTEAFF. This sequence joins TRBV7-6 and TRBJ1-1; 7 bases align to TRBD1. Germline CDR1 SGHVS, CDR2 FNYEAQ. J was trimmed by 4 bases and V by 0 bases; bases with no gene match: 5. CDR3 size: 15 residues.

The chain is built from TRBV18 and TRBJ1-5, with 8 bases identical to TRBD1. V lost 5 bases, J lost 6 bases, and 9 bases stayed unmatched. The CDR3 is 15 residues long. The germline gives CDR1 KGHSH, CDR2 LQKENI. The CDR3 DNA sequence: TGTGCCAGCTCAGTAACAGGGGGAAACTTTCAGCCCCAGCATTTT. Translating gives CASSVTGGNFQPQHF.

The chain links TRBV27 to TRBJ1-2; D not resolved. The V and J ends lost 5 bases and 3 bases respectively, with 13 bases between them. Per the germline V gene, CDR1 is MNHEY and CDR2 is SMNVEV (reference sequence). The CDR3 length is 14 residues. CDR3 coding DNA: TGTGCCAGCAGTCTGAGCCGGGCTGACTATGGCTACACCTTC. Protein sequence: CASSLSRADYGYTF.

This clonotype was seen ten or more times. V usage is TRBV6-1 and J usage is TRBJ1-6; D not resolved. Germline CDR1 reads MNHNS; CDR2 reads SASEGT. The CDR3 length is 15 residues. V was shortened by 8 bases and J by 0 bases, with 11 bases between the two germline ends. CDR3 bases: TGTGCCAGCCCGGCGTCAGACTCCTATAATTCACCCCTCCACTTT. It yields the protein CASPASDSYNSPLHF.

The rearrangement links TRBV5-1 to TRBJ2-1; the D gene could be TRBD1 or TRBD2 (5 bases each). This CDR3 comprises 16 residues. V was cut by 1 base and J by 4 bases, with 15 bases left in between. Germline V gives CDR1 SGHRS, CDR2 YFSETQ. CDR3 in amino acids: CASSLSGSSGYNEQFF. In nucleotides, the CDR3 is TGCGCCAGCAGCTTGTCAGGGTCCTCGGGGTACAATGAGCAGTTCTTC.

This clonotype was seen ten or more times. V usage is TRBV14 and J usage is TRBJ1-2; unclear D gene. From germline, CDR1 is SGHDN and CDR2 FVKESK. V dropped 2 bases and J dropped 3 bases, with 7 bases sitting between them. CDR3 length equals 13 residues. CDR3 DNA sequence: TGTGCCAGCAGCCAAAACCGGGACTATGGCTACACCTTC. It encodes CASSQNRDYGYTF.

This chain links TRBV7-2 with TRBJ1-3; D ambiguous. V was clipped by 1 base and J by 4 bases, with 11 bases between them. The CDR3 has 15 amino acids. Germline V gene data show CDR1 as SGHTA and CDR2 as FQGNSA. CDR3 protein: CASSLDGSLGNTIYF. The CDR3 nucleotides read TGTGCCAGCAGCTTAGACGGCAGTTTAGGAAACACCATATATTTT.

This chain links TRBV14 with TRBJ2-2; D gene ambiguous. The CDR3 totals 15 residues. Germline CDR1 and CDR2: SGHDN and FVKESK. V lost 1 base and J lost 2, with 8 bases in between. CDR3 sequence: CASSQVLVNTGELFF. CDR3 in DNA: TGTGCCAGCAGCCAAGTCTTAGTAAACACCGGGGAGCTGTTTTTT.

This clonotype has ten or more counts. The rearrangement joins TRBV4-1 to TRBJ1-5; D may be TRBD1 (5 bases). The germline V gene encodes CDR1 MGHRA and CDR2 YSYEKL. The CDR3 covers 14 residues. V lost 3 bases and J lost 4, with 10 bases in between. The CDR3 nucleotides are TGCGCCAGCAGCCATACTCAGGGAAATCAGCCCCAGCATTTT. Amino acid sequence: CASSHTQGNQPQHF.